A single T cell receptor beta chain is shown here with its context. Its antigen remains unknown. The data derive from a study of cytomegalovirus exposure and HLA in healthy donors. The wider study: In a previous analysis, 110 million or so unique TCR beta sequences were found from roughly 200 million T cells.

Researchers ran the PCR with 60 Vbeta and 13 Jbeta primers. Original data processing: About 12 million of the roughly 80 million unique TCR beta chains counted in a later analysis were shared. The protocol was immunoSEQ multiplex PCR, while the TCRdb copy is restricted to in-frame clones and leaves out a portion. V and J calls and clone size follow that table, whereas D and trimming were derived from the DNA. The profile shows fewer than 85,000 clones, around 68% of them singletons. General observations from the study: High specificity and sensitivity for cytomegalovirus status were reported for the classifier. When the data were analyzed later, several of the most significant clusters appeared to be linked to common viral pathogens.

Germline-derived CDR1 and CDR2 are SGHDN and FVKESK. The CDR3 consists of 15 residues. With 4 bases removed from V and 6 bases from J, the gap between germline ends came to 16 bases. Sequenced input: PBMCs. The rearrangement uses TRBV14 and TRBJ2-1; TRBD2 might be the D (5 bases). This clonotype originated in a man aged 40-55 years in good health and CMV-seropositive. The CDR3 DNA reads TGTGCCAGCAGCCGACATTATCTGCGGGCCAATGAGCAGTTCTTC. Encoded protein: CASSRHYLRANEQFF.